These 8 T cell receptor beta chains were sequenced from one sample in a study of blood T cell repertoires in COVID-19. Some clones are missing from TCRdb's copy, which holds only in-frame ones; the method was immunoSEQ multiplex PCR. The table records 150,000 to 200,000 clones, around 79% of them present only once. Material for sequencing was PBMCs or T cells enriched from blood (not recorded which). Receptors originate from a man in his fifties or sixties who had recovered from COVID-19.

The chain is built from TRBV5-4 and TRBJ2-7, with 12 bases aligning to TRBD2. Germline-derived CDR1 and CDR2 are SGHNT and YYREEE (reference sequence). Trimming removed 2 bases from V and 1 base from J; junction bases left unmatched: 4. CDR3 length: 16 residues. In DNA, the CDR3 is TGTGCCAGCAGCTTATCTAGCGGGGGGGCGTCCTACGAGCAGTACTTC. Its protein product is CASSLSSGGASYEQYF.

In its sample, this clone was seen once. This sequence joins TRBV5-1 and TRBJ2-7; 9 bases agree with TRBD2. Germline V lookup: CDR1 SGHRS, CDR2 YFSETQ. CDR3 length: 15 residues. The J segment lost 4 bases and the V segment lost 4 bases, leaving 9 bases of the junction unmatched. CDR3 amino acids: CASSGLRGGQYEQYF. The CDR3 DNA reads TGCGCCAGCAGCGGCCTGCGGGGGGGACAGTACGAGCAGTACTTC.

The CDR3 DNA sequence: TGTGCCAGCTCACCGGGAGCGGCCACCGGGGAGCTGTTTTTT. Its translation is CASSPGAATGELFF. The chain joins TRBV18 to TRBJ2-2; possible D gene TRBD2, 5 bases. CDR1 is KGHSH and CDR2 is LQKENI in the germline V gene. The germline V and J ends were trimmed by 3 bases and 4 bases, with 9 bases remaining between them. This CDR3 is built from 14 residues.

The V call is TRBV5-1, the J call TRBJ2-3, with TRBD2 matching over 12 bases. The CDR3 is made up of 16 amino acids. CDR1 and CDR2 (germline): SGHRS, YFSETQ. The J segment lost 2 bases and the V segment lost 5 bases, leaving 6 bases of the junction unmatched. The CDR3 region is CASRSSGGAVTDTQYF. CDR3 DNA: TGCGCCAGCAGATCTAGCGGGGGGGCTGTCACAGATACGCAGTATTTT.

The chain carries TRBV6-5 and TRBJ2-1; 8 bases match TRBD1. The ends lost 6 bases at V and 3 bases at J; junction bases unmatched: 7. CDR3 length equals 15 residues. The germline V gene encodes CDR1 MNHEY and CDR2 SVGAGI. DNA of the CDR3: TGTGCCAGCAGCCGACCCGGGACAGGCTACAATGAGCAGTTCTTC. Translation: CASSRPGTGYNEQFF.

V gene TRBV13 combines with J gene TRBJ2-3; D is perhaps TRBD1 (5 bases). The CDR3 is made up of 17 amino acids. Germline lookup yields CDR1 PRHDT and CDR2 FYEKMQ (reference sequence). Between the trimmed V and J ends, which lost 6 bases and 1 base, there was a span of 20 bases. CDR3: CASRLTRTPLRTDTQYF. The CDR3 DNA reads TGTGCCAGCAGGTTAACGCGGACACCTTTACGCACAGATACGCAGTATTTT.

The V and J genes are TRBV6-5 and TRBJ2-1, with 7 nucleotides matching TRBD2. The V gene's germline CDR1 is MNHEY and CDR2 SVGAGI. The CDR3 is made up of 15 amino acids. V was pared by 7 bases and J by 0 bases, with 6 bases of the junction left unmatched. In DNA form, the CDR3 reads TGTGCCAGCATCAAAGGCGGGAGCTCCTACAATGAGCAGTTCTTC. It yields the protein CASIKGGSSYNEQFF.

The rearrangement joins TRBV4-1 to TRBJ2-1, with 9 bases identical to TRBD2. This CDR3 has 19 residues. Trimming took 0 bases from V and 2 from J; bases not matched to a gene: 11. Germline V CDR1 and CDR2: MGHRA, YSYEKL. The CDR3 nucleotides are TGCGCCAGCAGCCAAGATAGGGCTAGCGGGGCGCTAACCTACAATGAGCAGTTCTTC. It codes for CASSQDRASGALTYNEQFF.